The 6 T cell receptor beta chains given below trace back to one sample, sequenced in a study of cytotoxic CD8 clonotypes in ibrutinib-treated CLL. The data were produced by immunoSEQ multiplex PCR, yet TCRdb's version contains in-frame clones alone and is incomplete. The data hold more than 300,000 clones, with almost 80% observed a single time. Sample: PBMCs, taken before ibrutinib treatment. The source of these receptors is a human donor with chronic lymphocytic leukemia.

The CDR3 DNA reads TGTGCCAGCAGCCAAGAAGCGACAGGGATATACTACGAGCAGTACTTC. Amino acids: CASSQEATGIYYEQYF. The chain recombines TRBV4-2 with TRBJ2-7, with TRBD1 matching 7 bases. V gave up 0 bases and J gave up 3 bases; unmatched junction bases: 8. The length of the CDR3 is 16 residues. Germline assignment: CDR1 LGHNA and CDR2 YNFKEQ.

The J gene is TRBJ2-5, the V gene TRBV5-4; D is perhaps TRBD2 (6 bases). The V gene lost 4 bases and the J gene lost 2 bases, with 15 bases spanning the gap. Germline lookup yields CDR1 SGHNT and CDR2 YYREEE (reference sequence). This CDR3 contains 15 residues. CDR3 sequence (DNA): TGTGCCAGCAGCACCCCCTCGGGACTTCAAGAGACCCAGTACTTC. This codes for CASSTPSGLQETQYF.

The chain uses TRBV14 and TRBJ2-4; possibly TRBD1 for D (5 bases). Trimming took 4 bases from V and 10 from J, leaving 8 bases between them. This CDR3 has 11 amino acids. Germline V lookup: CDR1 SGHDN, CDR2 FVKESK. CDR3 in amino acids: CASSLNRIQYF. CDR3 DNA: TGTGCCAGCAGCCTAAACAGGATTCAGTACTTC.

The CDR3 nucleotides read TGTGCCAGCAGTTATTACAGGGGGCTCCCGAGCTATGGCTACACCTTC. This encodes CASSYYRGLPSYGYTF. The rearrangement links TRBV6-5 to TRBJ1-2; TRBD1 agrees at 9 bases. The CDR3 is made up of 16 amino acids. The germline V gene encodes CDR1 MNHEY and CDR2 SVGAGI. The ends lost 3 bases at V and 4 bases at J; junction bases unmatched: 9.

This chain links TRBV6-5 with TRBJ1-1, with D hard to call. The CDR3 runs to 15 residues. The germline V gene encodes CDR1 MNHEY and CDR2 SVGAGI. V was trimmed by 8 bases and J by 5 bases, leaving 21 bases between them. The CDR3 protein is CASGLSVKLWTEAFF. CDR3 nucleotide sequence: TGTGCCAGCGGACTCTCAGTCAAATTGTGGACTGAAGCTTTCTTT.

The rearrangement joins TRBV4-1 to TRBJ2-1, with TRBD2 identical over 15 bases. V shed 4 bases, J shed 0 bases, and the junction held 10 bases outside the gene matches. Germline V gives CDR1 MGHRA, CDR2 YSYEKL. The CDR3 totals 20 residues. The CDR3 loop is CASSRQGLAGGLSSYNEQFF. The CDR3, as DNA: TGCGCCAGCAGCCGACAGGGACTAGCGGGAGGCCTGAGCTCCTACAATGAGCAGTTCTTC.